This T cell receptor beta chain was retrieved from a study of vaccination effects on CD4 cells after COVID-19. Turning to this clone: Its target is unknown.

The protocol was immunoSEQ multiplex PCR, while the TCRdb copy is restricted to in-frame clones and leaves out a portion. The sample consists of 25,000 to 30,000 clones, 55% to 75% of them appearing once. Peptide-pool stimulation followed by sequencing identified expanded antigen-specific CD4+ clonotypes in the ViraFEST assay. The authors isolated CD4+ T cells after around nine days of culture. Participants were vaccinated with two doses of either the BNT162b2 or mRNA-1273 vaccine. Nucleocapsid antibodies stayed negative before and after vaccination, showing no earlier SARS-CoV-2 infection. Sequenced here: CD4+ T cells from PBMCs cultured with HCoV-NL63 spike peptides, sampled after COVID-19 vaccination. The clonotype originates from a human donor who received a COVID-19 vaccine.

CDR3 protein: CASSLHYGQFNYGYTF. In nucleotides, the CDR3 is TGTGCCAGCAGCTTGCATTACGGACAGTTCAACTATGGCTACACCTTC. This chain connects TRBV5-5 to TRBJ1-2, with D perhaps TRBD1 (6 bases). V lost 1 base, J lost 2 bases, and 15 bases lay in between. Germline assignment: CDR1 SGHKS and CDR2 YYEKEE (reference sequence). CDR3 length equals 16 residues.